This TCR beta chain was observed in a study of blood T cell repertoires in COVID-19. Sequenced by immunoSEQ multiplex PCR; TCRdb stores in-frame clones only, minus some. Among fewer than 120,000 clones, 88% were seen once, and the ten largest hold about 3%. CDR1 is LNHDA, CDR2 SQIVND, per germline (reference sequence). V lost 5 bases to trimming and J lost 5 bases; unmatched junction nucleotides: 6. The CDR3 spans 15 residues. The sequencing sample was made of peripheral blood. The chain combines TRBV19 with TRBJ2-2, with 9 bases matching TRBD1. The clonotype comes from a woman in her 50s with acute or convalescent COVID-19. DNA for the CDR3: TGTGCCAGTAGTTCCGGGACAGGGCGAACCGGGGAGCTGTTTTTT. It is translated as CASSSGTGRTGELFF.